One sample yielded the 25 T cell receptor beta chains listed below, sequenced in a study of cytomegalovirus exposure and HLA in healthy donors. Researchers ran the PCR with 60 Vbeta and 13 Jbeta primers. Sequencing used immunoSEQ multiplex PCR; TCRdb keeps in-frame clones, though not all of them. The table has more than 150,000 clones, about 90% seen once; the top ten hold roughly 0.23%. What was sequenced was PBMCs. The receptors were gathered from a girl under two years old in good health and CMV-seronegative.

The J gene is TRBJ2-7, the V gene TRBV19; tentative D call: TRBD1 (5 bases). V lost 5 bases, J lost 4 bases, and 15 bases lay in between. Germline V gives CDR1 LNHDA, CDR2 SQIVND (reference sequence). CDR3 length equals 14 residues. The CDR3 DNA reads as TGTGCCAGTAGTGCATCGTGGGGCAGTTACGAGCAGTACTTC. It codes for CASSASWGSYEQYF. Variable domain in full (rest from reference TRBV19 and TRBJ2-7): DGGITQSPKYLFRKEGQNVTLSCEQNLNHDAMYWYRQDPGQGLRLIYYSQIVNDFQKGDIAEGYSVSREKKESFPLTVTSAQKNPTAFYLCASSASWGSYEQYFGPGTRLTVT.

The gene calls are TRBV11-1 and TRBJ2-7; D possibly corresponds to TRBD2 (5 bases). The CDR3 loop spans 16 amino acids. Trimming cost V 5 bases and J 0 bases, with 17 bases left between them. In germline, CDR1 is SGHAT, CDR2 FQDESV (reference sequence). The CDR3 DNA reads TGTGCCAGCAGCACTCGACGGGGTTCAAGCTCCTACGAGCAGTACTTC. It encodes CASSTRRGSSSYEQYF.

As for this clone: Germline is not matched at one junction end, which may reflect a read error. This chain joins TRBV7-9 and TRBJ1-4; 9 bases agree with TRBD1. Germline-derived CDR1 and CDR2 are SEHNR and FQNEAQ (reference sequence). The CDR3 runs to 15 residues. As DNA, the CDR3 is TGTTCCAGCAGCACAGGGGGCGCGGAATATGAAAAACTGTTTTTT. It translates to CSSSTGGAEYEKLFF.

This sequence joins TRBV6-5 and TRBJ2-1; TRBD1 matches 9 bases. With 3 bases clipped from V and 6 bases from J, the junction kept 9 bases outside the gene matches. The CDR3 runs to 16 residues. Germline CDR1 reads MNHEY; CDR2 reads SVGAGI. In nucleotides, the CDR3 is TGTGCCAGCAGTTATCTGGACAGGGGTCATTTCAATGAGCAGTTCTTC. It encodes CASSYLDRGHFNEQFF.

This clone was seen a single time. The J gene is TRBJ2-3, the V gene TRBV5-6; D call uncertain. Trimming removed 2 bases at V and 5 bases at J, with 15 bases between. This CDR3 has 15 residues. Germline V gene lookup returns CDR1 SGHDT and CDR2 YYEEEE. CDR3 coding DNA: TGTGCCAGCAGCTTTAGCTTAGGTATACAAGATACGCAGTATTTT. Translated: CASSFSLGIQDTQYF.

V is TRBV7-9 and J is TRBJ2-1, with a tentative D call TRBD1 (5 bases). The germline CDR1 and CDR2 sequences are SEHNR and FQNEAQ (reference sequence). Trimming shortened V by 6 bases and J by 4 bases, and 16 bases separated the two germline ends. The CDR3 totals 15 residues. CDR3 nucleotides: TGTGCCAGCAGTTTCCGACAGAGCCTTTACAATGAGCAGTTCTTC. This sequence encodes CASSFRQSLYNEQFF.

The chain couples TRBV5-4 to TRBJ2-5, with TRBD1 matching 7 bases. Losses at the gene ends were 9 bases for V and 7 bases for J; bases not matched to a gene: 12. Germline assignment: CDR1 SGHNT and CDR2 YYREEE (reference sequence). This CDR3 has 13 amino acids. The CDR3 is CANRQGPAGTQYF. The CDR3, as DNA: TGTGCCAACCGACAGGGCCCGGCGGGGACCCAGTACTTC.

The gene calls are TRBV27 and TRBJ2-1, with D perhaps TRBD2 (5 bases). The CDR3 is made up of 17 amino acids. V was pared by 1 base and J by 0 bases, with 13 bases between. From germline, CDR1 is MNHEY and CDR2 SMNVEV (reference sequence). CDR3 region: CASSLLAGVSSYNEQFF. DNA of the CDR3: TGTGCCAGCAGTTTATTGGCGGGCGTTAGCTCCTACAATGAGCAGTTCTTC.

The chain combines TRBV30 with TRBJ2-5, with TRBD2 matching 7 bases. From germline, CDR1 is GTSNPN and CDR2 SVGIG (reference sequence). V lost 5 bases to trimming and J lost 4 bases; unmatched junction nucleotides: 4. This CDR3 has 12 amino acids. CDR3 nucleotide sequence: TGTGCCTGGTCTAGACTAGCAGAGACCCAGTACTTC. It specifies CAWSRLAETQYF.

This chain connects TRBV29-1 to TRBJ2-1; D is perhaps TRBD2 (6 bases). The CDR3 consists of 13 residues. Germline CDR1 reads SQVTM; CDR2 reads ANQGSEA. V lost 3 bases, J lost 6 bases, and 12 bases lay in between. CDR3 region: CSVEGTEVNEQFF. The CDR3 DNA sequence: TGCAGCGTTGAGGGGACTGAGGTCAATGAGCAGTTCTTC.

The chain carries TRBV30 and TRBJ2-7; weak D call: TRBD2 (5 bases). CDR1 is GTSNPN, CDR2 SVGIG, per germline (reference sequence). CDR3 length: 14 residues. V dropped 6 bases and J dropped 2 bases, with 17 bases sitting between them. The CDR3 coding sequence is TGTGCCTGCTACAAGCGGAACCACCCCTACGAGCAGTACTTC. This codes for CACYKRNHPYEQYF.

The chain employs TRBV6-5 and TRBJ2-1, with 12 bases fitting TRBD2. V was pared by 10 bases and J by 5 bases, with 6 bases of the junction left unmatched. CDR1 and CDR2 from the germline V gene are MNHEY and SVGAGI. This CDR3 region has 14 residues. The DNA for the CDR3 is TGTGCCACCACGACTAGCGGGGGAAACAATGAGCAGTTCTTC. This translates into CATTTSGGNNEQFF.

In this sample, this clone turned up a few times. The chain employs TRBV10-3 and TRBJ1-2, with 10 bases aligning to TRBD1. The CDR3 loop spans 17 amino acids. With 0 bases clipped from V and 1 base from J, the junction kept 5 bases outside the gene matches. Germline CDR1 and CDR2: ENHRY and SYGVKD. CDR3 amino acids: CAISESIRTGGNYGYTF. CDR3 coding DNA: TGTGCCATCAGTGAGTCGATACGGACAGGGGGTAACTATGGCTACACCTTC.

The genes are TRBV10-2 and TRBJ2-2; 12 positions match TRBD2. This CDR3 has 15 amino acids. Germline V lookup: CDR1 WSHSY, CDR2 SAAADI. The V gene end was trimmed by 2 bases and the J gene end by 9 bases; junction bases not matched to a gene: 4. In DNA, the CDR3 is TGCGCCAGCAGTGAGCTAGCGGGGGGGCCCCGGGAGCTGTTTTTT. It yields the protein CASSELAGGPRELFF.

The V call is TRBV5-4, the J call TRBJ2-3; D is perhaps TRBD2 (6 bases). In germline, CDR1 is SGHNT, CDR2 YYREEE (reference sequence). With 4 bases removed from V and 2 bases from J, the gap between germline ends came to 17 bases. There are 16 residues in the CDR3. For the CDR3, the DNA is TGTGCCAGCAGCCACCCGACTAGTGGTCACACAGATACGCAGTATTTT. Translation: CASSHPTSGHTDTQYF.

The chain carries TRBV7-3 and TRBJ2-1; 11 bases are shared with TRBD2. CDR1 is SGHTA and CDR2 is FQGTGA in the germline V gene. This CDR3 comprises 15 residues. Unmatched junction bases numbered 0, after V lost 0 bases and J lost 5 bases. CDR3 coding DNA: TGTGCCAGCAGCTTAACTAGCGGGGGGGACAATGAGCAGTTCTTC. It codes for CASSLTSGGDNEQFF.

The chain combines TRBV29-1 with TRBJ1-2; 8 positions match TRBD1. The CDR3 contains 13 residues. The V and J ends lost 7 bases and 2 bases, in that order; junction bases with no gene match: 6. Germline V gene lookup returns CDR1 SQVTM and CDR2 ANQGSEA. DNA for the CDR3: TGCAGCGGCACAGGGGGAGAAAACTATGGCTACACCTTC. Encoded protein: CSGTGGENYGYTF.

A word on this clone: Other DNA sequences in the same sample also yield this CDR3. The chain uses TRBV6-5 and TRBJ1-1; D remains unclear. The V end lost 2 bases, the J end lost 8 bases, and 6 bases lay between the germline ends. Germline CDR1 MNHEY, CDR2 SVGAGI. The CDR3 consists of 11 residues. The CDR3 sequence: CASSYRGEAFF. CDR3 nucleotide sequence: TGTGCCAGCAGTTACCGGGGAGAAGCTTTCTTT.

The V and J genes are TRBV11-2 and TRBJ2-7, with TRBD2 matching 8 bases. Trimming took 5 bases from V and 0 from J; bases not matched to a gene: 6. Germline assignment: CDR1 SGHAT and CDR2 FQNNGV. The CDR3 is made up of 15 amino acids. This chain's CDR3 is CASSPPSGPSYEQYF. Written as DNA, the CDR3 is TGTGCCAGCAGCCCCCCTAGCGGGCCCTCCTACGAGCAGTACTTC.

The chain carries TRBV2 and TRBJ2-3; D perhaps matches TRBD1 (6 bases). This CDR3 has 13 amino acids. CDR1 is SNHLY, CDR2 FYNNEI, per germline. V shed 5 bases and J shed 10 bases, with 16 bases lying between them. CDR3 bases: TGTGCCAGCAGTATACAGACTGAGGGGGCGCAGTATTTT. This codes for CASSIQTEGAQYF.

Concerning this clone: One end of the junction is discordant with germline, which a read error may explain. The rearrangement links TRBV7-9 to TRBJ1-6; D is perhaps TRBD1 (6 bases). The CDR3 consists of 15 residues. The germline V gene has CDR1 SEHNR and CDR2 FQNEAQ (reference sequence). The CDR3 here is CSSSLDSSYNSPLHF. The CDR3 DNA sequence: TGTTCCAGCAGCTTGGACAGCTCCTATAATTCACCCCTCCACTTT.

This sequence joins TRBV5-6 and TRBJ2-5; a possible D gene is TRBD2 (5 bases). This CDR3 contains 17 residues. CDR1 and CDR2 from the germline V gene are SGHDT and YYEEEE. Trimming pared 7 bases from V and 1 base from J, leaving 23 bases between. CDR3 amino acids: CASGVLGFRGGQETQYF. CDR3 nucleotide sequence: TGTGCCAGCGGCGTACTAGGCTTTCGCGGAGGCCAAGAGACCCAGTACTTC.

V and J are TRBV5-1 and TRBJ2-5; TRBD1 might be the D (5 bases). This CDR3 comprises 12 residues. Per germline, CDR1 SGHRS and CDR2 YFSETQ. Trimming pared 0 bases from V and 11 bases from J, leaving 11 bases between. The CDR3 DNA sequence: TGCGCCAGCAGCTTGGAGGGGCAAGAGCAGTACTTC. Residues: CASSLEGQEQYF.

The chain employs TRBV25-1 and TRBJ2-1; 16 positions agree with TRBD2. The CDR3 is 14 amino acids. With 6 bases clipped from V and 9 bases from J, the junction kept 2 bases outside the gene matches. Germline V lookup: CDR1 MGHDK, CDR2 SYGVNS. The DNA for the CDR3 is TGTGCCAGCAGGGGACTAGCGGGAGGGCTTGAGCAGTTCTTC. This encodes CASRGLAGGLEQFF.

This clone was found a few times. In DNA form, the CDR3 reads TGCGCCAGCAGCCCAGGGACAGGGTGGACTGAAGCTTTCTTT. Encoded protein: CASSPGTGWTEAFF. V gene TRBV4-3 combines with J gene TRBJ1-1; TRBD1 matches at 9 bases. V lost 4 bases, J lost 5 bases, and 5 bases stayed unmatched. Germline lookup yields CDR1 LGHNA and CDR2 YSLEER. This CDR3 is 14 amino acids long.